This TCR beta chain was identified in a study of control samples from healthy donors and cancer patients. Using immunoSEQ multiplex PCR, the repertoire was profiled, and TCRdb retains in-frame clones only, with some absent. The repertoire holds about 150,000 clones, with 85% to 95% as singletons. This clone appeared a single time. This CDR3 has 12 amino acids. Per germline, CDR1 SGHDT and CDR2 YYEEEE. The V end lost 5 bases, the J end lost 7 bases, and 13 bases lay between the germline ends. The origin of this receptor is a man aged 45-60 years in good health. The rearrangement joins TRBV5-6 to TRBJ2-7; D might be TRBD2 (6 bases). The specimen sequenced was blood. The CDR3 here is CASRRRESEQYF. CDR3 nucleotides: TGTGCCAGCAGGAGGCGGGAAAGTGAGCAGTACTTC.